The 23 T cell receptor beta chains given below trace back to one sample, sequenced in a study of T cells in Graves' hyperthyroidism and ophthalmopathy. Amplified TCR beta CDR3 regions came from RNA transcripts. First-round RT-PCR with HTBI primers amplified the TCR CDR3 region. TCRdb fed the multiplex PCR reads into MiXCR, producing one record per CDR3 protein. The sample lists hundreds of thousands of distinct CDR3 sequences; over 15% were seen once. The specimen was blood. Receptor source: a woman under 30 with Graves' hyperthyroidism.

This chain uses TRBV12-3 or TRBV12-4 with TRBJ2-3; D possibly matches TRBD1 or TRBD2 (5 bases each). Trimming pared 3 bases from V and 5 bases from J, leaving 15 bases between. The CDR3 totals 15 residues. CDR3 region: CASSFGGGQEDTQYF. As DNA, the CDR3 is TGTGCCAGCAGTTTTGGTGGGGGTCAGGAAGATACGCAGTATTTT.

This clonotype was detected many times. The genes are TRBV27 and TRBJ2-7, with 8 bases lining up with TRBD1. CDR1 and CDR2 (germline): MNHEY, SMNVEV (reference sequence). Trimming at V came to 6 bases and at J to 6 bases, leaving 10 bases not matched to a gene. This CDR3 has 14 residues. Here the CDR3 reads CASRLGQVVGEQYF. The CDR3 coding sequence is TGTGCCAGCAGGCTGGGACAGGTCGTTGGCGAGCAGTACTTC.

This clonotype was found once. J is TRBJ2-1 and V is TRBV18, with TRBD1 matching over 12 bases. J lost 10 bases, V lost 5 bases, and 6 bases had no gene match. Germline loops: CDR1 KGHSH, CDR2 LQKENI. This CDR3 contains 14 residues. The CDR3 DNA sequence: TGTGCCAGCTCAGCGGGACAGGGGGCGCGAGAGCAGTTCTTC. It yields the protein CASSAGQGAREQFF.

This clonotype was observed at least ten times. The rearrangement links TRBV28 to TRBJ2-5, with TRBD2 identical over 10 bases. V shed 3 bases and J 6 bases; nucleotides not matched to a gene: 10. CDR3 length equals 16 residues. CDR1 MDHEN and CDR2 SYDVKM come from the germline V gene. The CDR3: CASSFPLAGGWQTQYF. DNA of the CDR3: TGTGCCAGCAGTTTCCCTTTAGCGGGAGGATGGCAGACCCAGTACTTC.

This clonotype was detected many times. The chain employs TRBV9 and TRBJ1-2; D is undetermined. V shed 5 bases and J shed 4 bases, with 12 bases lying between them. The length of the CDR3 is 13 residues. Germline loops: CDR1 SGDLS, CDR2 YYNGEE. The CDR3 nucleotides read TGTGCCAGCAGTGCCCGAGGGATCTATGGCTACACCTTC. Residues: CASSARGIYGYTF.

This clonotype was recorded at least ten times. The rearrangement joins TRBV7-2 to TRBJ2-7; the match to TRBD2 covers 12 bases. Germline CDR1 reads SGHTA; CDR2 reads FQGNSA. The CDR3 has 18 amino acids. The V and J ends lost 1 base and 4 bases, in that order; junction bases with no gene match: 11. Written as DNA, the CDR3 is TGTGCCAGCAGCTTAGTTGGGCCTACTAGCGGGGGGAAATACGAGCAGTACTTC. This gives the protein CASSLVGPTSGGKYEQYF.

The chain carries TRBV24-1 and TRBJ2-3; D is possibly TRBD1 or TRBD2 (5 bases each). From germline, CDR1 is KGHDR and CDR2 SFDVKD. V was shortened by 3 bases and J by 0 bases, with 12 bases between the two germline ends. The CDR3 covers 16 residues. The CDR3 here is CATSDRDGPSTDTQYF. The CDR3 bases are TGTGCCACCAGTGATCGGGACGGACCTAGCACAGATACGCAGTATTTT.

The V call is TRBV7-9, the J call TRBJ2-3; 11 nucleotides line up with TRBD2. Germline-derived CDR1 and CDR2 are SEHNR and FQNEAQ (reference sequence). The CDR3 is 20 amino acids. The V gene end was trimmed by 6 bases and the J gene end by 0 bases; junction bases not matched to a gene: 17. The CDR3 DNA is TGTGCCAGCAGGGCTAGGCCGGACCGAGGACTAGCGGGTAGCACAGATACGCAGTATTTT. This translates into CASRARPDRGLAGSTDTQYF.

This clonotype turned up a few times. CDR3 residues: CASSLRAETGYTF. The CDR3 DNA sequence: TGTGCCAGCAGCTTAAGGGCAGAGACTGGCTACACCTTC. The chain couples TRBV7-9 to TRBJ1-2; D call uncertain. V was pared by 2 bases and J by 7 bases, with 11 bases between. The CDR3 consists of 13 residues. Germline V lookup: CDR1 SEHNR, CDR2 FQNEAQ (reference sequence). Supplemented by reference TRBV7-9 and TRBJ1-2, the full variable domain reads DTGVSQNPRHKITKRGQNVTFRCDPISEHNRLYWYRQTLGQGPEFLTYFQNEAQLEKSRLLSDRFSAERPKGSFSTLEIQRTEQGDSAMYLCASSLRAETGYTFGSGTRLTVV.

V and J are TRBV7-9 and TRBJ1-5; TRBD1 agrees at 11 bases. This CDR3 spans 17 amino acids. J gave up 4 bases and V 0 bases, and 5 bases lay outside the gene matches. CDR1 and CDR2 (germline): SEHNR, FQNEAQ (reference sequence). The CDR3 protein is CASSLARDRGKNQPQHF. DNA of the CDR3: TGTGCCAGCAGCTTAGCGCGGGACAGGGGGAAGAATCAGCCCCAGCATTTT.

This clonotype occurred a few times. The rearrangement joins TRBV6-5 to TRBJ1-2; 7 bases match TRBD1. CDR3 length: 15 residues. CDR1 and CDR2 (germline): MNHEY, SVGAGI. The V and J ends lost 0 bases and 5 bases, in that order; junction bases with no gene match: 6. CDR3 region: CASSYSRGQTYGYTF. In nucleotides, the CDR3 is TGTGCCAGCAGTTACTCGAGGGGACAGACTTATGGCTACACCTTC.

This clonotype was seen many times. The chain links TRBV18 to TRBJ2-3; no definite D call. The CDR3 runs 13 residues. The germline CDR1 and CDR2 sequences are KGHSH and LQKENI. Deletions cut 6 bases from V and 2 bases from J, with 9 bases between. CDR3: CASSQAHTDTQYF. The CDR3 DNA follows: TGTGCCAGCTCTCAGGCTCACACAGATACGCAGTATTTT.

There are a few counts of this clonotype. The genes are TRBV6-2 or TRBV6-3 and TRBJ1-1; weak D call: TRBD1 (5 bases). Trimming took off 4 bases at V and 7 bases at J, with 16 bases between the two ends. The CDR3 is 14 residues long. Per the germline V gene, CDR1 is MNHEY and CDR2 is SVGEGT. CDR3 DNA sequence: TGTGCCAGCAGTTCCCTCGGGTCGGGGGATGAAGCTTTCTTT. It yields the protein CASSSLGSGDEAFF.

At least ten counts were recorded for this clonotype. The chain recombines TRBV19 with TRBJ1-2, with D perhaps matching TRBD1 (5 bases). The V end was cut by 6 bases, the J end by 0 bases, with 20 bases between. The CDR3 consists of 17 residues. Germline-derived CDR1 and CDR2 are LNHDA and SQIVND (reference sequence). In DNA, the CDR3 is TGTGCCAGTAGAGTGACTCTAGGGGTCGGCGCTAACTATGGCTACACCTTC. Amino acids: CASRVTLGVGANYGYTF.

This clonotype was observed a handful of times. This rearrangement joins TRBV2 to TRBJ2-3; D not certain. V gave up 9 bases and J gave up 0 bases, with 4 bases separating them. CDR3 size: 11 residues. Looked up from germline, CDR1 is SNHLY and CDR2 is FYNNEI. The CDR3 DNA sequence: TGTGCCAGTGAGAGCACAGATACGCAGTATTTT. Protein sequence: CASESTDTQYF.

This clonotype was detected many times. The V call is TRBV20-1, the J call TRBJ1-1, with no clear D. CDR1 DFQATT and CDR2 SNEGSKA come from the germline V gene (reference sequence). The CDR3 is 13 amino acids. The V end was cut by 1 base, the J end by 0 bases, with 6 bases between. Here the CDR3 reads CSARGRLNTEAFF. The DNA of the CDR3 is TGCAGTGCTAGAGGCAGATTGAACACTGAAGCTTTCTTT.

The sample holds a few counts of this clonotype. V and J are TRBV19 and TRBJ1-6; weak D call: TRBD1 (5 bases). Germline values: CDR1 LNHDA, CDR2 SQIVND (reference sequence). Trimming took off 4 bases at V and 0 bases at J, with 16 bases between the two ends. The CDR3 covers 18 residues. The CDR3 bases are TGTGCCAGTAGTAGATATCGTGGGGGGGACTCCTATAATTCACCCCTCCACTTT. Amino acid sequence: CASSRYRGGDSYNSPLHF.

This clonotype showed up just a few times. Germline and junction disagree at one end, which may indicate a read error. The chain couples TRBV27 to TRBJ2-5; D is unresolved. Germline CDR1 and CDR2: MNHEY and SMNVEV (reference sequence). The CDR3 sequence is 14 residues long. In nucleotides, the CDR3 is TGTACCAGCAGTTTATTCAGCCAGAGCGAGACCCAGTACTTC. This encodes CTSSLFSQSETQYF.

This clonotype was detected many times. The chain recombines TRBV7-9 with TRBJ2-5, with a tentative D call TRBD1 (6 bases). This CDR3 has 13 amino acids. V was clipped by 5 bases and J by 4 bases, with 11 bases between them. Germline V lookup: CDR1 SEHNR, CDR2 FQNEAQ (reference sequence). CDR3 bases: TGTGCCAGCAGCCCCCGGACAGTAGAGACCCAGTACTTC. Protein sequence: CASSPRTVETQYF.

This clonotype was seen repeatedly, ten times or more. CDR3 coding DNA: TGTGCCAGCGGTCCGGCGCCGGTTGTGCCCCAGCATTTT. Amino acid sequence: CASGPAPVVPQHF. The J gene is TRBJ1-5, the V gene TRBV12-3 or TRBV12-4; D remains unclear. Trimming shortened V by 8 bases and J by 9 bases, and 17 bases separated the two germline ends. The length of the CDR3 is 13 residues.

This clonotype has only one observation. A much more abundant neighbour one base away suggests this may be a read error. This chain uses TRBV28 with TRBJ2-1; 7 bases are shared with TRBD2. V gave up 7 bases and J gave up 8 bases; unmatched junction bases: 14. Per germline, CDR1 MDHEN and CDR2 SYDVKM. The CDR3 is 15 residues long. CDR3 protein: CASTPPGGSHDEQFF. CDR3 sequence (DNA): TGTGCCAGCACCCCCCCGGGCGGGAGCCACGATGAGCAGTTCTTC.

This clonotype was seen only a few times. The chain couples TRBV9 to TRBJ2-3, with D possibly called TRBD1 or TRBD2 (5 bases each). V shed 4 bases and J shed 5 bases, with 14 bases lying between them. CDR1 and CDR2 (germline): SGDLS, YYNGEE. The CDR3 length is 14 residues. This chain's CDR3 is CASSSGAGIDTQYF. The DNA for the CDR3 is TGTGCCAGCAGCTCCGGGGCAGGGATAGATACGCAGTATTTT.

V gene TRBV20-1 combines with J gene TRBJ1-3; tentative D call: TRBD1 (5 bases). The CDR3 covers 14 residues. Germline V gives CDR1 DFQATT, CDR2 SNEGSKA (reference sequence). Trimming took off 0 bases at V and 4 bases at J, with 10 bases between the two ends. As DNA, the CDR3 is TGCAGTGCTAGAGATCCAGGGTACGGAAACACCATATATTTT. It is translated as CSARDPGYGNTIYF.